These 17 T cell receptor beta chains were all obtained from the same sample, sequenced in a study of shared clonotypes between healthy human individuals. Repertoires were generated with immunoSEQ multiplex PCR, while TCRdb's copy carries only in-frame clones and drops some. The repertoire consists of a few million clones, with roughly 92% occurring once and the leading ten covering over 0.12%. The sequencing sample was made of naive CD4+ T cells sorted from blood. Specified subset: CD45RA+ positively selected. Receptors originate from a man aged 18 to 30 in good health.

The chain couples TRBV5-1 to TRBJ2-1; tentatively, D is TRBD2 (5 bases). Germline CDR1 reads SGHRS; CDR2 reads YFSETQ. The CDR3 covers 14 residues. Trimming pared 0 bases from V and 8 bases from J, leaving 12 bases between. In DNA form, the CDR3 reads TGCGCCAGCAGCTTGGTACCGCGGGCCGATGAGCAGTTCTTC. This translates into CASSLVPRADEQFF.

The chain uses TRBV6-5 and TRBJ2-3; 7 positions agree with TRBD1. Per germline, CDR1 MNHEY and CDR2 SVGAGI. Losses at the gene ends were 4 bases for V and 1 base for J; bases not matched to a gene: 5. The CDR3 has 15 residues. The CDR3: CASSSGQVRTDTQYF. DNA of the CDR3: TGTGCCAGCAGTTCCGGACAGGTTCGCACAGATACGCAGTATTTT.

The chain combines TRBV5-6 with TRBJ2-5; 8 bases fit TRBD2. The germline CDR1 and CDR2 sequences are SGHDT and YYEEEE. The trim removed 1 base at V and 3 bases at J, leaving 5 bases unmatched. The CDR3 has 15 amino acids. In DNA form, the CDR3 reads TGTGCCAGCAGCTTGATGGGACTAGACGAAGAGACCCAGTACTTC. Amino acids: CASSLMGLDEETQYF.

The chain links TRBV30 to TRBJ2-7, with D perhaps given as TRBD1 or TRBD2 (6 bases each). Germline CDR1 reads GTSNPN; CDR2 reads SVGIG (reference sequence). The CDR3 contains 13 residues. V was clipped by 2 bases and J by 6 bases, with 14 bases between them. CDR3 bases: TGTGCCTGGAGTACCGGGGGCCCTGGCGAGCAGTACTTC. Translating gives CAWSTGGPGEQYF. Combining the CDR3 with reference TRBV30 and TRBJ2-7 gives the whole variable domain SQTIHQWPATLVQPVGSPLSLECTVEGTSNPNLYWYRQAAGRGLQLLFYSVGIGQISSEVPQNLSASRPQDRQFILSSKKLLLSDSGFYLCAWSTGGPGEQYFGPGTRLTVT.

The rearrangement links TRBV11-2 to TRBJ2-7; 9 positions match TRBD1. Germline V gene lookup returns CDR1 SGHAT and CDR2 FQNNGV. The CDR3 spans 15 residues. V trimming: 1 base; J trimming: 4 bases; junction bases outside the gene matches: 5. CDR3 amino acids: CASSLAGQGKYEQYF. CDR3 DNA: TGTGCCAGCAGCTTAGCCGGACAGGGGAAGTACGAGCAGTACTTC. Supplemented by reference TRBV11-2 and TRBJ2-7, the full variable domain reads EAGVAQSPRYKIIEKRQSVAFWCNPISGHATLYWYQQILGQGPKLLIQFQNNGVVDDSQLPKDRFSAERLKGVDSTLKIQPAKLEDSAVYLCASSLAGQGKYEQYFGPGTRLTVT.

The chain couples TRBV27 to TRBJ2-3, with 13 positions matching TRBD2. CDR3 length: 18 amino acids. Germline V gene lookup returns CDR1 MNHEY and CDR2 SMNVEV (reference sequence). With V trimmed by 2 bases and J by 2 bases, 7 bases remained unmatched. CDR3 protein: CASSLIRLAGGPTDTQYF. DNA for the CDR3: TGTGCCAGCAGTTTAATACGACTAGCGGGGGGTCCCACAGATACGCAGTATTTT.

The J gene is TRBJ1-4, the V gene TRBV5-1; D not resolved. V lost 4 bases and J lost 4, with 14 bases in between. The CDR3 is 15 residues long. Germline lookup yields CDR1 SGHRS and CDR2 YFSETQ. This chain's CDR3 is CASSATGNLNEKLFF. CDR3 sequence (DNA): TGCGCCAGCAGCGCCACCGGCAACCTTAATGAAAAACTGTTTTTT.

V is TRBV18 and J is TRBJ2-3; 7 bases agree with TRBD2. The CDR3 has 15 residues. CDR1 and CDR2 from the germline V gene are KGHSH and LQKENI. V gave up 2 bases and J gave up 6 bases; unmatched junction bases: 8. In DNA, the CDR3 is TGTGCCAGCTCACCAGTCGTCGGGAGGACCGATACGCAGTATTTT. Translating gives CASSPVVGRTDTQYF.

The chain employs TRBV5-1 and TRBJ1-3, with TRBD1 matching 7 bases. The length of the CDR3 is 17 residues. Germline V gene lookup returns CDR1 SGHRS and CDR2 YFSETQ. The V and J ends lost 3 bases and 0 bases, in that order; junction bases with no gene match: 9. In nucleotides, the CDR3 is TGCGCCAGCAGCTCGAAGGGGGCAGGGGGCTCTGGAAACACCATATATTTT. Translation: CASSSKGAGGSGNTIYF.

The genes are TRBV10-3 and TRBJ2-7, with D possibly TRBD1 on 6 matching bases. CDR3 size: 12 residues. Trimming removed 9 bases at V and 2 bases at J, with 11 bases between. Germline V gene lookup returns CDR1 ENHRY and CDR2 SYGVKD. The CDR3 here is CAMGDKPYEQYF. CDR3 nucleotides: TGTGCCATGGGGGACAAGCCCTACGAGCAGTACTTC.

The gene calls are TRBV7-2 and TRBJ2-7, with 8 nucleotides matching TRBD2. This CDR3 comprises 14 residues. Germline V lookup: CDR1 SGHTA, CDR2 FQGNSA. After removal of 5 bases from V and 6 bases from J, the junction contained 9 bases not matched to a gene. The CDR3 DNA is TGTGCCAGCAGCCCCGGACCAGCGGGAGTCGAGCAGTACTTC. Translation gives CASSPGPAGVEQYF. The full variable domain, rest sourced from reference TRBV7-2 and TRBJ2-7, is GAGVSQSPSNKVTEKGKDVELRCDPISGHTALYWYRQSLGQGLEFLIYFQGNSAPDKSGLPSDRFSAERTGGSVSTLTIQRTQQEDSAVYLCASSPGPAGVEQYFGPGTRLTVT.

J is TRBJ1-2 and V is TRBV2, with a possible D match to TRBD1 (5 bases). CDR3 length: 15 amino acids. CDR1 and CDR2 from the germline V gene are SNHLY and FYNNEI. Trimming cost V 8 bases and J 1 base, with 17 bases left between them. The CDR3 reads CASSPRAGNNYGYTF. Written as DNA, the CDR3 is TGTGCCAGCTCCCCCCGGGCAGGGAATAACTATGGCTACACCTTC.

The rearrangement links TRBV13 to TRBJ2-3; no reliable D call. V lost 7 bases, J lost 6 bases, and 14 bases lay in between. The CDR3 loop spans 13 amino acids. The germline CDR1 and CDR2 sequences are PRHDT and FYEKMQ (reference sequence). In nucleotides, the CDR3 is TGTGCCAGCAACAGCCCTGGGCGGGATACGCAGTATTTT. Translation: CASNSPGRDTQYF.

CDR3 amino acids: CASRAERLNTEAFF. CDR3 in DNA: TGTGCCAGCAGGGCGGAACGGTTGAACACTGAAGCTTTCTTT. The chain is built from TRBV2 and TRBJ1-1; D call uncertain. Germline CDR1 is SNHLY and CDR2 is FYNNEI. The germline V and J ends were trimmed by 6 bases and 0 bases, with 11 bases remaining between them. CDR3 length: 14 residues.

The genes are TRBV5-1 and TRBJ2-1; D is ambiguous. Germline CDR1 and CDR2: SGHRS and YFSETQ. The CDR3 totals 11 residues. V was cut by 4 bases and J by 8 bases, with 7 bases left in between. CDR3 nucleotides: TGCGCCAGCAGCACCGGGTATGAGCAGTTCTTC. It encodes CASSTGYEQFF.

The rearrangement links TRBV7-2 to TRBJ2-1; D uncertain. The CDR3 sequence is 11 residues long. Trimming shortened V by 3 bases and J by 8 bases, and 5 bases separated the two germline ends. Germline V CDR1 and CDR2: SGHTA, FQGNSA. The CDR3 DNA reads TGTGCCAGCAGCTTTTTGGATGAGCAGTTCTTC. Protein: CASSFLDEQFF.

The CDR3: CASSNTELAGAEQYF. As DNA, the CDR3 is TGCGCCAGCAGCAACACGGAACTAGCGGGAGCCGAGCAGTACTTC. This sequence joins TRBV5-1 and TRBJ2-7; TRBD2 aligns across 11 bases. V lost 4 bases, J lost 6 bases, and 9 bases stayed unmatched. There are 15 residues in the CDR3. Germline CDR1 and CDR2: SGHRS and YFSETQ.